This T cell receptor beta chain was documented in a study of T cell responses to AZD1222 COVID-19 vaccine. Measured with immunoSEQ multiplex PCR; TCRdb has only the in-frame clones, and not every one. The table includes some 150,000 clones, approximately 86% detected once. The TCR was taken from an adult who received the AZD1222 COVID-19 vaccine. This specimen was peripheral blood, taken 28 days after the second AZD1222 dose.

The CDR3 bases are TGTGCCAGCTCGGTCCCGGGACAGGTTATCAATGAGCAGTTCTTC. Its translation is CASSVPGQVINEQFF. The J gene is TRBJ2-1, the V gene TRBV18; TRBD1 agrees at 8 bases. V gave up 6 bases and J gave up 6 bases; unmatched junction bases: 10. The CDR3 is 15 amino acids. CDR1 and CDR2 (germline): KGHSH, LQKENI.